Listed below are T cell receptor beta chains from one sample, sequenced in a study of T cell changes during pregnancy in multiple sclerosis. Sequenced by immunoSEQ multiplex PCR; TCRdb stores in-frame clones only, minus some. Seen here are more than 45,000 clones, approximately 92% observed once, and the top ten hold approximately 0.91%. The sample in question was CD4+ T cells from peripheral blood mononuclear cells, obtained in the second trimester of pregnancy. The origin of the receptors is a female donor in good health, enrolled as a control in a pregnancy study. CDR3s include the opening cysteine and the closing phenylalanine or tryptophan. D genes are given only for firm matches. Not all rows give a size; the values are once, few, many and, for expanded clones, a class.

length: 16; size: -; D: -; J: TRBJ2-1; V: TRBV9; DNA: TGTGCCAGCAGCGTAGTGACTGACCCCTCCTACAATGAGCAGTTCTTC; CDR3: CASSVVTDPSYNEQFF
length: 15; size: -; D: -; J: TRBJ2-7; V: TRBV5-4; DNA: TGTGCCAGCAGCTTCGGGCAGGGGTTCTCCTACGAGCAGTACTTC; CDR3: CASSFGQGFSYEQYF
length: 13; size: -; D: -; J: TRBJ1-1; V: TRBV6-6; DNA: TGTGCCAGTGGACTCCTAGTGAACACTGAAGCTTTCTTT; CDR3: CASGLLVNTEAFF
length: 15; size: once; D: -; J: TRBJ2-3; V: TRBV6-6; DNA: TGTGCCAGCAGTTCGGTTGGGCTATACACAGATACGCAGTATTTT; CDR3: CASSSVGLYTDTQYF
length: 16; size: -; D: -; J: TRBJ2-1; V: TRBV28; DNA: TGTGCCAGCAACACGGCCGGGGGTCAGACTTACAATGAGCAGTTCTTC; CDR3: CASNTAGGQTYNEQFF
length: 12; size: -; D: TRBD2; J: TRBJ2-1; V: TRBV29-1; DNA: TGCAGCGTCTGGAATAGCGGGAATGAGCAGTTCTTC; CDR3: CSVWNSGNEQFF
length: 13; size: -; D: -; J: TRBJ2-3; V: TRBV6-1; DNA: TGTGCCGGGCTGGACACATACACAGATACGCAGTATTTT; CDR3: CAGLDTYTDTQYF
length: 16; size: -; D: -; J: TRBJ2-7; V: TRBV28; DNA: TGTGCCAGCAGTTTAGAACCAGGGAACTGGAAGTACGAGCAGTACTTC; CDR3: CASSLEPGNWKYEQYF
length: 12; size: -; D: -; J: TRBJ1-1; V: TRBV6-5; DNA: TGTGCCAGCAGTTATGGGGGGGCTGAAGCTTTCTTT; CDR3: CASSYGGAEAFF
length: 15; size: -; D: TRBD1; J: TRBJ2-3; V: TRBV9; DNA: TGTGCCAGCAGCCTCGGGACAGTACCCACAGATACGCAGTATTTT; CDR3: CASSLGTVPTDTQYF
length: 14; size: -; D: -; J: TRBJ1-1; V: TRBV18; DNA: TGTGCCAGCTCACCCATTAGCGAATTCCATGAAGCTTTCTTT; CDR3: CASSPISEFHEAFF
length: 15; size: -; D: TRBD2; J: TRBJ2-7; V: TRBV27; DNA: TGTGCCAGCAAACGGACTAGCGGGAGTTCCTACGAGCAGTACTTC; CDR3: CASKRTSGSSYEQYF
length: 13; size: -; D: TRBD1; J: TRBJ1-1; V: TRBV7-9; DNA: TGTGCCAGCAGCCCAAGGGACAGGGCTGAAGCTTTCTTT; CDR3: CASSPRDRAEAFF